This T cell receptor (beta chain) was captured in a study of T cells after posttransplantation cyclophosphamide. Overall study findings and caveats: TRB overlap between skin or GI tissue T cells and blood was limited. After PTCy, TRB diversity resembled that of CNI/methotrexate controls. Later post-transplant blood repertoires were often dominated by donor CD8+ memory clones.

V lost 5 bases and J lost 5, with 14 bases in between. CDR1 is MDHEN and CDR2 is SYDVKM in the germline V gene. The CDR3 sequence is 14 residues long. This clone was recorded at least ten times. The target antigen is unknown. A marrow graft followed busulfan-fludarabine conditioning, with cyclophosphamide on days +3 and +4. Using immunoSEQ multiplex PCR, the repertoire was profiled, and TCRdb retains in-frame clones only, with some absent. The sample gives 20,000 to 25,000 clones, none seen only once, and the top ten clones hold around 1.7%. Source: PBMCs, taken after allogeneic stem cell transplant with posttransplant cyclophosphamide. The gene calls are TRBV28 and TRBJ2-3, with D unclear. The clonotype comes from a male patient aged 18 to 35 who received an allogeneic stem cell transplant from a related donor, was CMV-positive, and had no GVHD. A share of the T cells may be of graft donor origin. The CDR3 DNA follows: TGTGCCAGCAGTCCCGAACCCAGGCAAGATACGCAGTATTTT. Translation: CASSPEPRQDTQYF.